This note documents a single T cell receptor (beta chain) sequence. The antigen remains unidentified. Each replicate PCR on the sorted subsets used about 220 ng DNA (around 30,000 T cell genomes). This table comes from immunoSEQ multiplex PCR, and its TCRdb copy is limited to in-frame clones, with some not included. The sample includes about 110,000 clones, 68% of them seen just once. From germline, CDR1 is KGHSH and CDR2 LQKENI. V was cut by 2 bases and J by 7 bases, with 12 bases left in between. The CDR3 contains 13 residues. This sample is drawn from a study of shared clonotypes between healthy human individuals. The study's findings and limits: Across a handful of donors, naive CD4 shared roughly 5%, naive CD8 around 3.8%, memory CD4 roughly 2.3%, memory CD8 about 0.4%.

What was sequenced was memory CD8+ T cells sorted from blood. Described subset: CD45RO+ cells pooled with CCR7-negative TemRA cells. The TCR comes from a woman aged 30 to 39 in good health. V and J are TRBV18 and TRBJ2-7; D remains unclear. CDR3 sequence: CASSPSGWGEQYF. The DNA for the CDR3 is TGTGCCAGCTCACCATCGGGTTGGGGTGAGCAGTACTTC. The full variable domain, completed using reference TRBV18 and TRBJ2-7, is NAGVMQNPRHLVRRRGQEARLRCSPMKGHSHVYWYRQLPEEGLKFMVYLQKENIIDESGMPKERFSAEFPKEGPSILRIQQVVRGDSAAYFCASSPSGWGEQYFGPGTRLTVT.